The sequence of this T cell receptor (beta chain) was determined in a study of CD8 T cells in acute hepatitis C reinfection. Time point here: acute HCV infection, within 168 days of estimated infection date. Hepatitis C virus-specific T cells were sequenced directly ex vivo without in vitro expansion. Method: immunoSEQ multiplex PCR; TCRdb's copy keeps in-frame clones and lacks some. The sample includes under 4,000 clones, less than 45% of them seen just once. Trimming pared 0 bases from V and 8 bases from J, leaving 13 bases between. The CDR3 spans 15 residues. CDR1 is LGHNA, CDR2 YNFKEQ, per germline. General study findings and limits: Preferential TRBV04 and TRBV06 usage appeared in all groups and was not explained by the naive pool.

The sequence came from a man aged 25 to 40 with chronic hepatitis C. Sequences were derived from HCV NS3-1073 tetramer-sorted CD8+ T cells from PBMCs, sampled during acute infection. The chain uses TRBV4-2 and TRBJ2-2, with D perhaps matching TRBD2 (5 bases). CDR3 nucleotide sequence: TGTGCCAGCAGCCAAGAATTGGGAGCATGGGGGGAGCTGTTTTTT. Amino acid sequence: CASSQELGAWGELFF.